The present T cell receptor (beta chain) was sequenced within a study of siplizumab effects on memory and regulatory T cells. Germline V lookup: CDR1 MNHEY, CDR2 SVGAGI. The CDR3 loop spans 14 amino acids. The V end lost 2 bases, the J end lost 3 bases, and 11 bases lay between the germline ends. Per sample, 100,000 or so TCR templates underwent assay. Only in-frame clones appear in the TCRdb table, and some are missing; sequencing was by immunoSEQ multiplex PCR. This sample has nearly 85,000 clones, with about 95% found just once. Whole-study results and caveats: There appeared to be greater diversity in naive T cells than in memory cells, and naive T cells seemed major contributors to the alloresponse. In the presence of siplizumab, alloreactive sequences traceable to unstimulated CD4+ memory cells were significantly reduced.

Of note for this clone: Its target is unknown.

This chain links TRBV6-5 with TRBJ2-7, with D perhaps matching TRBD2 (5 bases). The TCR comes from a human donor in good health. Material for sequencing was CD8+ T cells sorted from blood. The CDR3 nucleotides are TGTGCCAGCAGTTACACCGGGGTTCACTACGAGCAGTACTTC. The encoded protein is CASSYTGVHYEQYF.